This T cell receptor beta chain was sequenced for a study of T cell changes during pregnancy in multiple sclerosis. The CDR3 is made up of 16 amino acids. Germline loops: CDR1 SGHTA, CDR2 FQGTGA. V was trimmed by 5 bases and J by 10 bases, leaving 25 bases between them. The repertoire was sequenced with immunoSEQ multiplex PCR; TCRdb's copy has only in-frame clones and lacks some. Found here are 40,000 to 55,000 clones, 92% of them singletons; the top ten hold approximately 0.25%. The sequencing here drew on CD4+ T cells from peripheral blood mononuclear cells, taken in the second trimester of pregnancy. The chain employs TRBV7-3 and TRBJ2-3; D is perhaps TRBD2 (6 bases). The clonotype comes from a female donor with multiple sclerosis, enrolled in a pregnancy study. In DNA, the CDR3 is TGTGCCAGCAGCCCTGACCACCGGCCTGCTAGCGCCGCGCAGTATTTT. This encodes CASSPDHRPASAAQYF. Filled out from reference TRBV7-3 and TRBJ2-3, the complete variable domain reads GAGVSQTPSNKVTEKGKYVELRCDPISGHTALYWYRQSLGQGPEFLIYFQGTGAADDSGLPNDRFFAVRPEGSVSTLKIQRTERGDSAVYLCASSPDHRPASAAQYFGPGTRLTVL.